This T cell receptor (beta chain) is drawn from a study of T-cell reconstitution after alpha-beta-depleted transplantation in children. The V end lost 2 bases, the J end lost 8 bases, and 19 bases lay between the germline ends. Germline CDR1 and CDR2: SGHTS and YDEGEE. CDR3 length: 16 amino acids. Only a few counts were recorded for this clonotype. Unique molecular identifiers featured in how the TCRbeta library was prepared. TCRdb redid the calling of the PCR reads with MiXCR, one entry per CDR3 protein. The table shows about 400,000 distinct CDR3 sequences, with about a fifth occurring only once. Sequencing was performed on PBMCs from the stem cell graft donor, taken from the stem cell graft. This sequence originates from a human donor who donated a stem cell graft to a child with acute myeloid leukemia. This chain uses TRBV5-8 with TRBJ1-4; a possible D gene is TRBD1 (6 bases). CDR3 coding DNA: TGTGCCAGCAGCTTTGGGGGCAGTGGGATGAAGGAAAAACTGTTTTTT. Its translation: CASSFGGSGMKEKLFF.